These 5 T cell receptor beta chains came from one sample sequenced in a study of cytomegalovirus exposure and HLA in healthy donors. The PCR ran on 60 Vbeta and 13 Jbeta primers. Libraries were prepared by immunoSEQ multiplex PCR; TCRdb keeps only in-frame clonotypes and omits some of them. The data show some 54,000 clones, 75% to 85% seen once. Sequencing was performed on PBMCs. All receptors derive from a male donor in good health and CMV-seronegative.

V gene TRBV7-9 combines with J gene TRBJ1-2; TRBD1 matches 7 bases. V was clipped by 1 base and J by 2 bases; unmatched bases: 7. The CDR3 runs to 16 residues. The germline V gene has CDR1 SEHNR and CDR2 FQNEAQ (reference sequence). CDR3: CASSLGGQRGNYGYTF. CDR3 sequence (DNA): TGTGCCAGCAGCTTAGGGGGACAGCGCGGGAACTATGGCTACACCTTC.

The gene calls are TRBV14 and TRBJ2-2, with D perhaps TRBD2 (5 bases). The CDR3 has 13 amino acids. The V end lost 6 bases, the J end lost 7 bases, and 12 bases lay between the germline ends. Germline lookup yields CDR1 SGHDN and CDR2 FVKESK. The CDR3 coding sequence is TGTGCCAGCAGTGACCACGGGGTCGGGGAGCTGTTTTTT. Its translation: CASSDHGVGELFF.

This clone was seen just once. The chain employs TRBV5-1 and TRBJ1-1; no clear D. Per the germline V gene, CDR1 is SGHRS and CDR2 is YFSETQ. V lost 0 bases, J lost 0 bases, and 6 bases lay in between. This CDR3 spans 14 amino acids. CDR3: CASSLGLLNTEAFF. DNA of the CDR3: TGCGCCAGCAGCTTGGGACTATTGAACACTGAAGCTTTCTTT.

V usage is TRBV6-5 and J usage is TRBJ1-2; no definite D call. CDR3 length: 13 residues. The V end lost 5 bases, the J end lost 5 bases, and 12 bases lay between the germline ends. Germline loops: CDR1 MNHEY, CDR2 SVGAGI. For the CDR3, the DNA is TGTGCCAGCAGTGAAGTCCAGACTTATGGCTACACCTTC. Its translation: CASSEVQTYGYTF.

The CDR3 loop reads CASSYFGNSGNTIYF. The CDR3 nucleotides are TGTGCCAGCAGTTACTTCGGTAACTCTGGAAACACCATATATTTT. V and J are TRBV6-5 and TRBJ1-3; D is uncertain. CDR1 is MNHEY and CDR2 is SVGAGI in the germline V gene. The CDR3 length is 15 residues. Trimming cost V 1 base and J 0 bases, with 7 bases left between them.